This paragraph covers one T cell receptor (beta chain) sequence. This table comes from immunoSEQ multiplex PCR, and its TCRdb copy is limited to in-frame clones, with some not included. This sample has approximately 190,000 clones, with around 84% found just once. The data derive from a study of blood T cell repertoires in COVID-19. This CDR3 is 15 amino acids long. Germline assignment: CDR1 SQVTM and CDR2 ANQGSEA. The ends were cut back, 6 bases at V and 4 bases at J, with 16 bases in the middle. Specimen: PBMCs or T cells enriched from blood (not recorded which). This clonotype was sampled from a woman younger than 45 who had been exposed to COVID-19. The chain has TRBV29-1 and TRBJ1-6; D is uncertain. This CDR3 reads CSVETPADYNSPLHF. CDR3 DNA sequence: TGCAGCGTCGAGACACCTGCTGATTATAATTCACCCCTCCACTTT.